Below are 7 T cell receptor beta chains sequenced from a single sample in a study of T-cell memory formation after mild COVID-19. TCRdb ran MiXCR on the 5' RACE reads and lists one entry per CDR3 protein. In the table there are some 290,000 distinct CDR3 sequences, under 20% of which are singletons. Material for sequencing was PBMCs or a T cell subset sorted from them (not recorded which). All receptors derive from a man between 18 and 29 years old who had mild COVID-19 (a few samples of this study predate the infection). Cell type and time point are not known.

The J gene is TRBJ2-5, the V gene TRBV5-1; 8 bases are a match to TRBD2. This CDR3 is 16 amino acids long. Germline V gene data show CDR1 as SGHRS and CDR2 as YFSETQ. V shed 1 base and J 5 bases; nucleotides not matched to a gene: 10. The CDR3 loop is CASSLTGGGRSETQYF. Written as DNA, the CDR3 is TGCGCCAGCAGCTTGACGGGCGGGGGGCGATCGGAGACCCAGTACTTC. The full variable domain, its missing parts supplied by reference TRBV5-1 and TRBJ2-5, is KAGVTQTPRYLIKTRGQQVTLSCSPISGHRSVSWYQQTPGQGLQFLFEYFSETQRNKGNFPGRFSGRQFSNSRSEMNVSTLELGDSALYLCASSLTGGGRSETQYFGPGTRLLVL.

The chain combines TRBV4-3 with TRBJ2-3; possibly TRBD2 for D (5 bases). Germline V gene sequence: CDR1 LGHNA, CDR2 YSLEER. The CDR3 is 16 residues long. V was cut by 4 bases and J by 2 bases, with 16 bases left in between. For the CDR3, the DNA is TGCGCCAGCAGCCGTCGACCGAGCGGCCTCACAGATACGCAGTATTTT. This codes for CASSRRPSGLTDTQYF.

The sample holds a few counts of this clonotype. Written as DNA, the CDR3 is TGTGCCAGCAGCTTAGAAATGCGTTGGAATGAGCAGTTCTTC. Translating it yields CASSLEMRWNEQFF. The J gene is TRBJ2-1, the V gene TRBV7-2; no clear D. This CDR3 contains 14 residues. Germline V CDR1 and CDR2: SGHTA, FQGNSA. Trimming left V 1 base short and J 7 bases short, with 11 bases between.

This clonotype was picked up a small number of times. The rearrangement links TRBV7-9 to TRBJ1-3; the match to TRBD1 covers 7 bases. In germline, CDR1 is SEHNR, CDR2 FQNEAQ (reference sequence). This CDR3 contains 14 residues. V was pared by 6 bases and J by 4 bases, with 6 bases of the junction left unmatched. The CDR3 region is CASSFGQAGNTIYF. For the CDR3, the DNA is TGTGCCAGCAGTTTCGGACAGGCCGGAAACACCATATATTTT.

J is TRBJ2-2 and V is TRBV5-1, with 8 bases that match TRBD2. V gave up 0 bases and J gave up 6 bases; unmatched junction bases: 13. The CDR3 is 18 amino acids. Germline CDR1 is SGHRS and CDR2 is YFSETQ. This chain's CDR3 is CASSLVFSGGSVSGELFF. The CDR3 region has the DNA TGCGCCAGCAGCTTGGTTTTCAGCGGGGGCTCGGTTTCCGGGGAGCTGTTTTTT.

The chain's CDR3 is CSASAQGYEQYF. DNA for the CDR3: TGCAGTGCTAGTGCACAGGGCTACGAGCAGTACTTC. The chain has TRBV20-1 and TRBJ2-7; D is perhaps TRBD1 (6 bases). V lost 3 bases, J lost 3 bases, and 9 bases lay in between. CDR3 length equals 12 residues. Per germline, CDR1 DFQATT and CDR2 SNEGSKA (reference sequence).

This chain joins TRBV11-2 and TRBJ2-5, with D hard to call. In germline, CDR1 is SGHAT, CDR2 FQNNGV. Trimming shortened V by 8 bases and J by 0 bases, and 4 bases separated the two germline ends. The CDR3 contains 11 residues. Here the CDR3 reads CASGYQETQYF. The CDR3 DNA follows: TGTGCCAGCGGGTACCAAGAGACCCAGTACTTC.